Following are 29 T cell receptor beta chains from one sample sequenced in a study of shared clonotypes between healthy human individuals. Clones were read by immunoSEQ multiplex PCR, and TCRdb kept only the in-frame ones, dropping some. This table has 980,000 or so clones, around three quarters appearing once. The sample consisted of memory CD4+ T cells sorted from blood. This sample's subset: CD45RA-negative fraction. Every receptor here comes from a man aged 18-30 years in good health.

The CDR3 DNA is TGTGCCAGCAGCTTAGGGGGGATCACAGATACGCAGTATTTT. Translated, it gives CASSLGGITDTQYF. The gene calls are TRBV11-3 and TRBJ2-3; D possibly uses TRBD1 or TRBD2 (5 bases each). Germline CDR1 reads SGHNT; CDR2 reads YENEEA. V lost 1 base and J lost 2, with 7 bases in between. This CDR3 contains 14 residues. Based on the CDR3 plus reference TRBV11-3 and TRBJ2-3, the full variable domain is EAGVVQSPRYKIIEKKQPVAFWCNPISGHNTLYWYLQNLGQGPELLIRYENEEAVDDSQLPKDRFSAERLKGVDSTLKIQPAELGDSAVYLCASSLGGITDTQYFGPGTRLTVL.

This chain connects TRBV6-5 to TRBJ2-7; a weak D match, TRBD2 (6 bases). Trimming took 2 bases from V and 6 from J, leaving 11 bases between them. Germline CDR1 reads MNHEY; CDR2 reads SVGAGI. CDR3 length: 13 residues. CDR3 nucleotide sequence: TGTGCCAGCAGTTACGGAAGGGGAGGCGAGCAGTACTTC. It specifies CASSYGRGGEQYF.

This clone was observed a few times. The V gene is TRBV15, the J gene TRBJ2-4; D is tentatively TRBD1 or TRBD2 (5 bases each). The CDR3 loop spans 18 amino acids. V dropped 0 bases and J dropped 0 bases, with 15 bases sitting between them. Looked up from germline, CDR1 is LNHNV and CDR2 is YYDKDF (reference sequence). CDR3 DNA sequence: TGTGCCACCAGCAGAGATGGGGCTAGCCCCCTAGCCAAAAACATTCAGTACTTC. It specifies CATSRDGASPLAKNIQYF.

This clone has only a few counts. The V call is TRBV10-3, the J call TRBJ2-6; tentative D call: TRBD2 (6 bases). Germline assignment: CDR1 ENHRY and CDR2 SYGVKD. V shed 7 bases and J shed 0 bases, with 10 bases lying between them. The length of the CDR3 is 15 residues. CDR3 DNA: TGTGCCATCACGGGACTTATCTCTGGGGCCAACGTCCTGACTTTC. Translating it yields CAITGLISGANVLTF.

A remark on this clone: This may be a read error, as it is one base from a much larger clone. Other DNA sequences in the sample encode the same CDR3. V usage is TRBV6-5 and J usage is TRBJ1-2, with D perhaps matching TRBD1 (6 bases). Germline CDR1 MNHEY, CDR2 SVGAGI. The CDR3 spans 12 residues. V gave up 5 bases and J gave up 6 bases, with 10 bases separating them. CDR3 in DNA: TGTGCCAGCAGTCCCACAGGGAATGGCTACACCTTC. Translated, it gives CASSPTGNGYTF.

J is TRBJ1-3 and V is TRBV29-1; no firm D call. The ends were cut back, 3 bases at V and 3 bases at J, with 3 bases in the middle. The CDR3 extends over 11 amino acids. The germline V gene has CDR1 SQVTM and CDR2 ANQGSEA. CDR3 sequence: CSVDRGNTIYF. CDR3 nucleotides: TGCAGCGTTGATCGTGGAAACACCATATATTTT.

The rearrangement joins TRBV7-2 to TRBJ2-5; tentatively, D is TRBD1 (6 bases). V shed 5 bases and J shed 1 base, with 14 bases lying between them. The CDR3 contains 15 residues. Germline CDR1 is SGHTA and CDR2 is FQGNSA. DNA for the CDR3: TGTGCCAGCAGCCCACGACGGACAGTCCAAGAGACCCAGTACTTC. Translation: CASSPRRTVQETQYF. Variable domain in full (rest from reference TRBV7-2 and TRBJ2-5): GAGVSQSPSNKVTEKGKDVELRCDPISGHTALYWYRQSLGQGLEFLIYFQGNSAPDKSGLPSDRFSAERTGGSVSTLTIQRTQQEDSAVYLCASSPRRTVQETQYFGPGTRLLVL.

This clone has only one observation. The sample holds other DNA sequences that translate to the same CDR3. This rearrangement joins TRBV6-6 to TRBJ1-4; D is perhaps TRBD1 (6 bases). Germline lookup yields CDR1 MNHNY and CDR2 SVGAGI (reference sequence). The V end was cut by 8 bases, the J end by 4 bases, with 11 bases between. CDR3 length: 13 residues. In nucleotides, the CDR3 is TGTGCCAGCGGGTCACAGGGTAATGAAAAACTGTTTTTT. This gives the protein CASGSQGNEKLFF.

CDR3 sequence (DNA): TGTGCCAGTAGTATCAGACAGGCCGCCGAAAAACTGTTTTTT. Translating it yields CASSIRQAAEKLFF. V is TRBV19 and J is TRBJ1-4; D might be TRBD1 (6 bases). CDR1 is LNHDA and CDR2 is SQIVND in the germline V gene (reference sequence). The CDR3 totals 14 residues. V shed 3 bases and J shed 8 bases, with 13 bases lying between them.

The chain is built from TRBV30 and TRBJ1-1; 8 nucleotides align to TRBD1. The V gene's germline CDR1 is GTSNPN and CDR2 SVGIG (reference sequence). The CDR3 is made up of 15 amino acids. V shed 3 bases, J shed 5 bases, and the junction held 11 bases outside the gene matches. In DNA form, the CDR3 reads TGTGCCTGGAGCGTTCAGGGGGCTTTGTTGACTGAAGCTTTCTTT. Encoded protein: CAWSVQGALLTEAFF.

V is TRBV11-3 and J is TRBJ2-1, with a possible D match to TRBD1 (5 bases). The CDR3 is 15 residues long. The germline CDR1 and CDR2 sequences are SGHNT and YENEEA. Trimming left V 5 bases short and J 7 bases short, with 18 bases between. CDR3 protein: CASSPNWGAANEQFF. In DNA, the CDR3 is TGTGCCAGCAGCCCGAATTGGGGCGCAGCGAATGAGCAGTTCTTC.

The J gene is TRBJ1-5, the V gene TRBV5-8, with a weak D call TRBD1 (6 bases). The CDR3 spans 15 residues. V dropped 3 bases and J dropped 0 bases, with 10 bases sitting between them. Germline assignment: CDR1 SGHTS and CDR2 YDEGEE. CDR3 nucleotides: TGTGCCAGCAGCTCCGGACAGCATAGCAATCAGCCCCAGCATTTT. This encodes CASSSGQHSNQPQHF.

The chain combines TRBV6-5 with TRBJ1-2, with TRBD1 matching 7 bases. In germline, CDR1 is MNHEY, CDR2 SVGAGI. Trimming took 6 bases from V and 1 from J; bases not matched to a gene: 5. The CDR3 sequence is 14 residues long. The chain's CDR3 is CASRRDRFNYGYTF. The CDR3, as DNA: TGTGCCAGCAGAAGGGACAGATTTAACTATGGCTACACCTTC.

The V gene is TRBV30, the J gene TRBJ2-2; TRBD2 matches at 8 bases. Trimming took 8 bases from V and 1 from J; bases not matched to a gene: 15. Germline V gives CDR1 GTSNPN, CDR2 SVGIG (reference sequence). CDR3 size: 17 residues. The CDR3 nucleotides are TGTGCCCGGGAACGAGGGAGCGGGGGCCTGAACACCGGGGAGCTGTTTTTT. It codes for CARERGSGGLNTGELFF.

This clone was detected many times. Within the sample, other DNA sequences also encode this same CDR3. The chain combines TRBV19 with TRBJ1-6, with a weak D call TRBD1 (5 bases). Trimming pared 6 bases from V and 8 bases from J, leaving 8 bases between. This CDR3 comprises 12 residues. Germline CDR1 reads LNHDA; CDR2 reads SQIVND (reference sequence). The CDR3 DNA reads TGTGCCAGTAGCGAACAGGATTCACCCCTCCACTTT. This gives the protein CASSEQDSPLHF.

The chain combines TRBV11-1 with TRBJ1-1, with a weak D call TRBD1 (5 bases). V was cut by 3 bases and J by 0 bases, with 8 bases left in between. The CDR3 sequence is 14 residues long. In germline, CDR1 is SGHAT, CDR2 FQDESV (reference sequence). The CDR3 protein is CASSFSRVNTEAFF. In DNA, the CDR3 is TGTGCCAGCAGCTTTTCCAGGGTGAACACTGAAGCTTTCTTT. The full variable domain, completed using reference TRBV11-1 and TRBJ1-1, is EAEVAQSPRYKITEKSQAVAFWCDPISGHATLYWYRQILGQGPELLVQFQDESVVDDSQLPKDRFSAERLKGVDSTLKIQPAELGDSAMYLCASSFSRVNTEAFFGQGTRLTVV.

The V call is TRBV6-6, the J call TRBJ1-6; 7 bases match TRBD1. Germline CDR1 reads MNHNY; CDR2 reads SVGAGI (reference sequence). Trimming took 4 bases from V and 7 from J; bases not matched to a gene: 7. The CDR3 runs 15 residues. The CDR3 reads CASSFNRGENSPLHF. The CDR3 DNA reads as TGTGCCAGCAGTTTTAACAGGGGCGAAAATTCACCCCTCCACTTT.

In the case of this clone: Given a much more abundant clone one base away, this may be a read error. The same CDR3 arises from other DNA sequences in this sample as well. The chain uses TRBV6-6 and TRBJ1-6; no firm D call. V was pared by 5 bases and J by 0 bases, with 8 bases between. Germline CDR1 MNHNY, CDR2 SVGAGI (reference sequence). This CDR3 is built from 15 residues. The CDR3 DNA sequence: TGTGCCAGCAGTCTAAGGAGCTCCTATAATTCACCCCTCCACTTT. Translating it yields CASSLRSSYNSPLHF.

Concerning this clone itself: This may arise from a read error, as a much more abundant clone is one base away. The V gene is TRBV5-1, the J gene TRBJ1-3, with 7 bases that match TRBD1. With V trimmed by 4 bases and J by 0 bases, 4 bases remained unmatched. The germline V gene has CDR1 SGHRS and CDR2 YFSETQ. The CDR3 loop spans 15 amino acids. The CDR3 region has the DNA TGCGCCAGCAGCATGGGACAGAGCTCTGGAAACACCATATATTTT. This translates into CASSMGQSSGNTIYF.

This chain links TRBV18 with TRBJ2-5, with D possibly TRBD2 on 5 matching bases. CDR3 length: 12 amino acids. Germline V lookup: CDR1 KGHSH, CDR2 LQKENI. Trimming cost V 3 bases and J 10 bases, with 12 bases left between them. DNA of the CDR3: TGTGCCAGCTCACCGGACTCCGCGATCCAGTACTTC. Translated, it gives CASSPDSAIQYF.

The chain has TRBV4-2 and TRBJ2-5; 11 nucleotides line up with TRBD2. V lost 0 bases, J lost 7 bases, and 4 bases stayed unmatched. The CDR3 length is 15 residues. Germline V lookup: CDR1 LGHNA, CDR2 YNFKEQ. This chain's CDR3 is CASSQELAGDRTQYF. The CDR3 DNA sequence: TGTGCCAGCAGCCAAGAACTAGCGGGGGACAGGACCCAGTACTTC.

V gene TRBV6-1 combines with J gene TRBJ1-1; a possible D gene is TRBD1 (5 bases). The CDR3 length is 15 residues. Germline CDR1 and CDR2: MNHNS and SASEGT. Trimming took 5 bases from V and 6 from J, leaving 19 bases between them. The CDR3 bases are TGTGCCAGCAGTCACCCCGGGGGAGTATCGGCTGAAGCTTTCTTT. Amino acids: CASSHPGGVSAEAFF.

The chain carries TRBV7-2 and TRBJ1-5; perhaps TRBD1 as D (6 bases). V was shortened by 2 bases and J by 1 base, with 9 bases between the two germline ends. The CDR3 is 15 residues long. The germline gives CDR1 SGHTA, CDR2 FQGNSA. The DNA of the CDR3 is TGTGCCAGCAGCTTAAGGGGGGGCAGCAATCAGCCCCAGCATTTT. Its translation: CASSLRGGSNQPQHF.

The chain employs TRBV9 and TRBJ2-3; no clear D gene. This CDR3 contains 15 residues. Germline-derived CDR1 and CDR2 are SGDLS and YYNGEE. V lost 4 bases, J lost 0 bases, and 12 bases lay in between. The CDR3, as DNA: TGTGCCAGCAGCCCCTTACGGGCAAGCACAGATACGCAGTATTTT. This sequence encodes CASSPLRASTDTQYF.

A word on this clone: This specimen includes other DNA sequences encoding the same CDR3. The gene calls are TRBV2 and TRBJ2-7; 10 bases map to TRBD1. The CDR3 consists of 14 residues. Looked up from germline, CDR1 is SNHLY and CDR2 is FYNNEI. V lost 6 bases to trimming and J lost 1 base; unmatched junction nucleotides: 3. The CDR3 sequence is CASRGDRGSYEQYF. As DNA, the CDR3 is TGTGCCAGCAGGGGGGACAGGGGTTCCTACGAGCAGTACTTC. Full variable domain (outside the CDR3, taken from reference TRBV2 and TRBJ2-7): EPEVTQTPSHQVTQMGQEVILRCVPISNHLYFYWYRQILGQKVEFLVSFYNNEISEKSEIFDDQFSVERPDGSNFTLKIRSTKLEDSAMYFCASRGDRGSYEQYFGPGTRLTVT.

The V call is TRBV13, the J call TRBJ2-7, with D possibly called TRBD1 or TRBD2 (5 bases each). With 5 bases removed from V and 4 bases from J, the gap between germline ends came to 12 bases. The CDR3 runs 13 residues. CDR1 and CDR2 from the germline V gene are PRHDT and FYEKMQ (reference sequence). In nucleotides, the CDR3 is TGTGCCAGCAGCATCCTGAGGGGTTACGAGCAGTACTTC. Protein: CASSILRGYEQYF.

This clone occurred a few times. The chain combines TRBV6-1 with TRBJ2-3; 7 bases are shared with TRBD1. The CDR3 totals 14 residues. Germline V gene sequence: CDR1 MNHNS, CDR2 SASEGT. V trimming: 8 bases; J trimming: 4 bases; junction bases outside the gene matches: 9. CDR3 sequence reads: CASRDREVSDTQYF. CDR3 in DNA: TGTGCCAGCCGAGACAGGGAAGTATCAGATACGCAGTATTTT.

V gene TRBV5-6 combines with J gene TRBJ1-2, with D hard to call. Between the trimmed V and J ends, which lost 3 bases and 2 bases, there was a span of 8 bases. CDR1 and CDR2 from the germline V gene are SGHDT and YYEEEE. The CDR3 extends over 13 amino acids. In DNA, the CDR3 is TGTGCCAGCAGCTCAGGACCGAACTATGGCTACACCTTC. As protein: CASSSGPNYGYTF. The full variable domain, rest sourced from reference TRBV5-6 and TRBJ1-2, is DAGVTQSPTHLIKTRGQQVTLRCSPKSGHDTVSWYQQALGQGPQFIFQYYEEEERQRGNFPDRFSGHQFPNYSSELNVNALLLGDSALYLCASSSGPNYGYTFGSGTRLTVV.

V gene TRBV15 combines with J gene TRBJ2-3; D possibly matches TRBD1 or TRBD2 (5 bases each). The CDR3 runs 14 residues. Germline V gene lookup returns CDR1 LNHNV and CDR2 YYDKDF (reference sequence). Trimming pared 1 base from V and 1 base from J, leaving 6 bases between. CDR3 in amino acids: CATSRGDGTDTQYF. For the CDR3, the DNA is TGTGCCACCAGCAGAGGGGACGGCACAGATACGCAGTATTTT.